This T cell receptor beta chain came from a study of OX40 agonist ivuxolimab in advanced cancers. Study information: Earlier treatment with anti-PD-1, anti-PD-L1 or anti-CTLA-4 was permitted, and 30% to 40% had received some. Three patients showed partial responses: one hepatocellular carcinoma and two cutaneous melanoma cases.

Study results and limitations: More expanded clones were found, on average, in CD8+ than in CD4+ T cells.

For this clone: Its specificity is not known.

Here immunoSEQ multiplex PCR was the method, and the copy in TCRdb shows in-frame clones only, minus some. The table lists about 86,000 clones, approximately 92% of them singletons. There are 15 residues in the CDR3. Germline V CDR1 and CDR2: KGHSH, LQKENI. Trimming shortened V by 5 bases and J by 4 bases, and 16 bases separated the two germline ends. Autoimmune disease history or systemic immunosuppression led to patient exclusion. Sequencing used CD4+ or CD8+ T cells sorted from blood, obtained in a trial of the OX40 agonist ivuxolimab. This chain connects TRBV18 to TRBJ2-3, with D unclear. This TCR derives from an adult with an advanced solid tumor such as melanoma, head and neck, liver or kidney cancer. DNA of the CDR3: TGTGCCAGCTCATTGTCCGTGGTTGGACCAGATACGCAGTATTTT. Translating gives CASSLSVVGPDTQYF. Together with reference TRBV18 and TRBJ2-3, the CDR3 gives the full variable domain: NAGVMQNPRHLVRRRGQEARLRCSPMKGHSHVYWYRQLPEEGLKFMVYLQKENIIDESGMPKERFSAEFPKEGPSILRIQQVVRGDSAAYFCASSLSVVGPDTQYFGPGTRLTVL.